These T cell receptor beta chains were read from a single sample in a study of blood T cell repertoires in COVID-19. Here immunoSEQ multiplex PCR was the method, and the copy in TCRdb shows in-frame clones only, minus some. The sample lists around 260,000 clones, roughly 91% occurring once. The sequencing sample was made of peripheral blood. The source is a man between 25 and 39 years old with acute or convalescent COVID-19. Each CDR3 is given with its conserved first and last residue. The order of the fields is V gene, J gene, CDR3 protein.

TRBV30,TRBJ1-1,CAWGQGLNTEAFF
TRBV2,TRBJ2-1,CASSVGVAGTGVDEQFF
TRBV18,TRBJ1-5,CASSAQGQNSNQPQHF
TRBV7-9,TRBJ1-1,CASSPYTEAFF
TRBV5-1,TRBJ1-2,CASSQAGIYGYTF
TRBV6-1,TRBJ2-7,CASSEPPGLSYEQYF
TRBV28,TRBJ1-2,CASSTNAGLGYTF
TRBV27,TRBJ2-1,CASSLGGGESNEQFF
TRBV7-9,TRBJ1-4,CASSLVVEGTATNEKLFF
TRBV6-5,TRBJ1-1,CASTQGQGSEAFF
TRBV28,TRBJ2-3,CASGDRYNTQYF
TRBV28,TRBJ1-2,CASSLPRGAGYTF
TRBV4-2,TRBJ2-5,CASSIPGTSGGTYQETQYF